The 2 T cell receptor beta chains reported below all come from one sample, sequenced in a study of radiotherapy plus CTLA-4 blockade in lung cancer. TCRdb's copy holds only in-frame clones and misses some; the assay was immunoSEQ multiplex PCR. Of approximately 52,000 clones listed, more than 75% were seen once; the top ten hold 6.5% to 10%. The sample consisted of peripheral blood, taken from a patient treated with radiotherapy plus ipilimumab. The receptors here all came from a human donor with non-small cell lung cancer who had a complete response to radiotherapy plus ipilimumab.

This clone was detected only a few times. The chain couples TRBV14 to TRBJ1-5; D possibly corresponds to TRBD1 (5 bases). The V end was cut by 2 bases, the J end by 7 bases, with 12 bases between. Looked up from germline, CDR1 is SGHDN and CDR2 is FVKESK. CDR3 length: 14 amino acids. The CDR3: CASSQLGASQPQHF. Here the CDR3 DNA reads TGTGCCAGCAGCCAACTAGGGGCAAGCCAGCCCCAGCATTTT.

The CDR3 nucleotides read TGTGCCAGCAGCTTATTGGCGGGCAGAGAGCAGTTCTTC. This gives the protein CASSLLAGREQFF. V is TRBV7-9 and J is TRBJ2-1, with D possibly TRBD2 on 5 matching bases. Deletions cut 2 bases from V and 10 bases from J, with 12 bases between. Germline values: CDR1 SEHNR, CDR2 FQNEAQ (reference sequence). CDR3 length equals 13 residues.